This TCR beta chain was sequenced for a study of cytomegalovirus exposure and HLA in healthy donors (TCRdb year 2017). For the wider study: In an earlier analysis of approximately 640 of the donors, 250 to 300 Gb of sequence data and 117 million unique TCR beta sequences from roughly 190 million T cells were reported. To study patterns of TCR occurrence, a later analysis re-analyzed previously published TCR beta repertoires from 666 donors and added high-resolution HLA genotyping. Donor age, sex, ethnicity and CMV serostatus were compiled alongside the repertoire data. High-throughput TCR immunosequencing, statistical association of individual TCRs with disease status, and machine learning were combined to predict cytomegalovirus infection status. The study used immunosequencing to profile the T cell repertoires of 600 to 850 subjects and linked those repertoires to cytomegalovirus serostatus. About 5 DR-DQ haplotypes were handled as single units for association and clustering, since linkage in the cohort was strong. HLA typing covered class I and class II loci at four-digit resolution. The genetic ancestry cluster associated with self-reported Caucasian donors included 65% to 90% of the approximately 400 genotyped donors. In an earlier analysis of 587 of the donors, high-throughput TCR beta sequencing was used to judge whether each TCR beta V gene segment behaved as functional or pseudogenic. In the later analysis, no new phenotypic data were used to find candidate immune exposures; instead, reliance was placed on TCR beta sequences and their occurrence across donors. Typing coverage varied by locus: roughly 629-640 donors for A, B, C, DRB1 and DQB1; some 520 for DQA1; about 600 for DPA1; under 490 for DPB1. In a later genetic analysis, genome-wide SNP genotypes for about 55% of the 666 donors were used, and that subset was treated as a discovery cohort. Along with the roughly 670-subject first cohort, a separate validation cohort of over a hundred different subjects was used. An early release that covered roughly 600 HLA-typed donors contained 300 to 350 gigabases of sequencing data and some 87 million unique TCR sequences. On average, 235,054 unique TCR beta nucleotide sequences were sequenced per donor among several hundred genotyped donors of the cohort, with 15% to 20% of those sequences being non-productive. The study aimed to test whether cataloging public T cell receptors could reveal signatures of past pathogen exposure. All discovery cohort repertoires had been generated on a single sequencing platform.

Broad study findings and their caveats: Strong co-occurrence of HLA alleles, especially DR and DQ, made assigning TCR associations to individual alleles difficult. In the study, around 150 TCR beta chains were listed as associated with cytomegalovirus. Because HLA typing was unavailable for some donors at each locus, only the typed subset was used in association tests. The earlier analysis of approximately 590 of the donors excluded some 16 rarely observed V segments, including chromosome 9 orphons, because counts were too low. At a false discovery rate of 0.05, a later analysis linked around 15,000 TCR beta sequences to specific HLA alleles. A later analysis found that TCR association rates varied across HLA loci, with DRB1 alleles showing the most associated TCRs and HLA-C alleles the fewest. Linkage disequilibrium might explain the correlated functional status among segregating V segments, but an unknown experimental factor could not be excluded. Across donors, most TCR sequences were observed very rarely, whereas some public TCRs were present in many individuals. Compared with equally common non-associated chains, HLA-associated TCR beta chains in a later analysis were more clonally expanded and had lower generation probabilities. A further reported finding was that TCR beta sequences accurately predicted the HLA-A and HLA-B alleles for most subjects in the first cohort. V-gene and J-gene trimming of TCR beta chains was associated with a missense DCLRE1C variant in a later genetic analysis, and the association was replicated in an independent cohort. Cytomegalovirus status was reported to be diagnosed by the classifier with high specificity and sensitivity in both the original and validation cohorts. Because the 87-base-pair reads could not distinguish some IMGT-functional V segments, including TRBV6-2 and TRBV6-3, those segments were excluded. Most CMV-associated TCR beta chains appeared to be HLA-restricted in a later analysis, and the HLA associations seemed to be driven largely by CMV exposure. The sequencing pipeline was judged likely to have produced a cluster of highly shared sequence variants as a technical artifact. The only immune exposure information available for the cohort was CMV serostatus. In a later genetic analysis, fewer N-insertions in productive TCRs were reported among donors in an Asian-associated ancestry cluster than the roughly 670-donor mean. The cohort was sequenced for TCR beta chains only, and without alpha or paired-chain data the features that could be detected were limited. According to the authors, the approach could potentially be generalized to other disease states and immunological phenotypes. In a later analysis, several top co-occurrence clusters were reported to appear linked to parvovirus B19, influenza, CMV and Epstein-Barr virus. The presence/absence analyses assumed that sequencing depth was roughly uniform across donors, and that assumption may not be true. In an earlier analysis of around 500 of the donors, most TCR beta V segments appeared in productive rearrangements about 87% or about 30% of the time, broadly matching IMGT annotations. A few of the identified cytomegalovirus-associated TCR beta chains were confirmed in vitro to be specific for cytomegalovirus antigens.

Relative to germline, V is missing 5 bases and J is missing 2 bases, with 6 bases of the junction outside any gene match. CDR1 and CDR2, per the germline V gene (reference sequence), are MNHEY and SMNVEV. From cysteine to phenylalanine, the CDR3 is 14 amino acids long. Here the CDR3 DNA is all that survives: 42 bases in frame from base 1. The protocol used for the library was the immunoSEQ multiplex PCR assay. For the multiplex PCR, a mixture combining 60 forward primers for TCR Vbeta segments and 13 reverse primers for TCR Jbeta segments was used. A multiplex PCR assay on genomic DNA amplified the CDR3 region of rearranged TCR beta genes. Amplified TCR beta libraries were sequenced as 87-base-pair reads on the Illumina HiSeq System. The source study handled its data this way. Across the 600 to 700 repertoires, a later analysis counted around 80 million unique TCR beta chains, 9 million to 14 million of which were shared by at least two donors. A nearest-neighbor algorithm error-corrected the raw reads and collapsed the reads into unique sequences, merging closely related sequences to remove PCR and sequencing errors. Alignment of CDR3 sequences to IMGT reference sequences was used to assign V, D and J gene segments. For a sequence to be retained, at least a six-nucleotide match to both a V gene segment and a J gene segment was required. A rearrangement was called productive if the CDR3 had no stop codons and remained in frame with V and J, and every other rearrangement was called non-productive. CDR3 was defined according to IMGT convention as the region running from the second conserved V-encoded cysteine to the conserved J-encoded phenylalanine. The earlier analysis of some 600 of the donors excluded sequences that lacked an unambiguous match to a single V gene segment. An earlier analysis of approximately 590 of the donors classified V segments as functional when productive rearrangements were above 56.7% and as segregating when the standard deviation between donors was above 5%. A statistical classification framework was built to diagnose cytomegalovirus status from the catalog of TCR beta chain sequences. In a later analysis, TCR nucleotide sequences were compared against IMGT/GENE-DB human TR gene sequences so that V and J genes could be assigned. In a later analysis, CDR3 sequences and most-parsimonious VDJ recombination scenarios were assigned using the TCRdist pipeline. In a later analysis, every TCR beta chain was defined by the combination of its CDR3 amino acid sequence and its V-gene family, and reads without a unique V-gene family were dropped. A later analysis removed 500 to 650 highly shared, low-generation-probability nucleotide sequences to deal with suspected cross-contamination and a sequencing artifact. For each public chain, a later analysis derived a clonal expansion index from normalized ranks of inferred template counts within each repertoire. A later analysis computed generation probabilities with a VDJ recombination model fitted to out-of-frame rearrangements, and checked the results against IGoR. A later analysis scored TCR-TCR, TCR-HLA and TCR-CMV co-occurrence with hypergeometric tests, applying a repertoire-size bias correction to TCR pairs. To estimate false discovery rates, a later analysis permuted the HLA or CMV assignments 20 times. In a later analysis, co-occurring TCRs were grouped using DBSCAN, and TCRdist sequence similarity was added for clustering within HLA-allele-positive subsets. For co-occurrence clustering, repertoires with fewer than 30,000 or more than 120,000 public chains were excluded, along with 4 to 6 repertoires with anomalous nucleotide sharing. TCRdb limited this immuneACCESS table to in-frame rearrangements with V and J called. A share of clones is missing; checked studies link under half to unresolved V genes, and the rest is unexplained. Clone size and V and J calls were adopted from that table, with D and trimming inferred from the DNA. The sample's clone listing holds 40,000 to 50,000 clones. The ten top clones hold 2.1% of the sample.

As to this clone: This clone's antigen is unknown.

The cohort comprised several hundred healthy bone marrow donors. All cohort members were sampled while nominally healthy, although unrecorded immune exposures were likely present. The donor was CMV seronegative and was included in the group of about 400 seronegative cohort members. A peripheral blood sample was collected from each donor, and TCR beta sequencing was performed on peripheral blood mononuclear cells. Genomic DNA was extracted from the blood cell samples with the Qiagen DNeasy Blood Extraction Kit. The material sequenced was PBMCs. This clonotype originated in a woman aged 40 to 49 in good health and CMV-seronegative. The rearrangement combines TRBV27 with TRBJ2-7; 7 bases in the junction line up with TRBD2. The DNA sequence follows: TGTGCCAGCAGTCCCCGGGACTACGCCTACGAGCAGTACTTC. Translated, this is CASSPRDYAYEQYF.